This T cell receptor (beta chain) was captured by sequencing in a study of control samples from healthy donors and cancer patients. Trimming took 2 bases from V and 0 from J, leaving 7 bases between them. Germline V gene data show CDR1 as LNHDA and CDR2 as SQIVND (reference sequence). This CDR3 has 14 residues. Method: immunoSEQ multiplex PCR; TCRdb's copy keeps in-frame clones and lacks some. The table lists about 210,000 clones. Sequences were obtained from blood. The rearrangement uses TRBV19 and TRBJ1-2; D is unresolved. The sequence was obtained from a woman aged 25 to 39 in good health. The CDR3, as DNA: TGTGCCAGTAGTATATGGACGCCTAACTATGGCTACACCTTC. This gives the protein CASSIWTPNYGYTF.